These T cell receptor beta chains were read from a single sample in a study of blood T cells in healthy people across ages. TCRdb analysed the 5' RACE reads with MiXCR anew, one entry per CDR3 protein. Found here are around 1.5 million distinct CDR3 sequences, approximately 40% of them singletons; the top ten hold 7.9%. Sequencing input: blood. The receptors here all came from a woman between 18 and 30 years old in good health. Each CDR3 is given with its conserved first and last residue. D genes are given only for firm matches. Size is stated for part of the rows, as once, few or many counts, or as a class when the clone is expanded.

d_call j_call v_call clone_size cdr3_aa cdr3_nt
. TRBJ2-1 TRBV4-2 . CASSPEAPQATEQFF TGTGCCAGCAGCCCTGAGGCCCCGCAGGCTACAGAGCAGTTCTTC
. TRBJ2-1 TRBV20-1 . CSARGRASHNEQFF TGCAGTGCTAGGGGCAGGGCGAGTCACAATGAGCAGTTCTTC
TRBD1 TRBJ1-2 TRBV5-1 . CASSLGTGTGYGYTF TGCGCCAGCAGCTTGGGCACGGGGACAGGCTATGGCTACACCTTC
TRBD1 TRBJ2-2 TRBV4-2 . CASSLNTGELTGELFF TGTGCCAGCAGCCTAAATACAGGGGAGTTGACCGGGGAGCTGTTTTTT
. TRBJ1-6 TRBV12-3/TRBV12-4 . CASSLPGRSPLHF TGTGCCAGCAGCCTACCGGGGAGATCACCCCTCCACTTT
. TRBJ2-1 TRBV10-3 . CAISAPRYNEQFF TGTGCCATCAGTGCCCCACGGTATAATGAGCAGTTCTTC
TRBD1 TRBJ1-5 TRBV4-1 . CASSHSGIRGGNAINQPQHF TGCGCCAGCAGCCATTCGGGAATCCGAGGGGGCAACGCTATCAATCAGCCCCAGCATTTT
TRBD1 TRBJ2-1 TRBV5-1 . CASRRGTEKYNEQFF TGCGCCAGCAGGCGAGGGACAGAAAAATACAATGAGCAGTTCTTC
TRBD1 TRBJ1-6 TRBV10-2 . CASSGSTGGSSPLHF TGCGCCAGCAGCGGTTCGACAGGGGGCTCTTCACCCCTCCACTTT
TRBD1 TRBJ1-2 TRBV6-5 . CASSYTGQPYGCTF TGTGCCAGCAGTTACACGGGACAGCCCTATGGCTGCACCTTC
. TRBJ2-2 TRBV5-1 . CASSLISRAGELFF TGCGCCAGCAGCTTGATCTCCCGGGCCGGGGAGCTGTTTTTT
TRBD1 TRBJ1-6 TRBV15 . CATSRRPGGGSPLHF TGTGCCACCAGCAGAAGGCCAGGGGGAGGCTCACCCCTCCACTTT
TRBD2 TRBJ2-5 TRBV6-9 . CASSSLLAGKRQETQYF TGTGCCAGCAGTTCGCTACTAGCGGGAAAGAGACAAGAGACCCAGTACTTC
. TRBJ2-7 TRBV3-1 few CASSQGDLQPAYEQYF TGTGCCAGCAGCCAAGGTGACCTGCAACCTGCCTACGAGCAGTACTTC
TRBD2 TRBJ2-7 TRBV11-2 few CASSLSGGSPYEQYF TGTGCCAGCAGCTTATCCGGCGGGAGCCCCTACGAGCAGTACTTC